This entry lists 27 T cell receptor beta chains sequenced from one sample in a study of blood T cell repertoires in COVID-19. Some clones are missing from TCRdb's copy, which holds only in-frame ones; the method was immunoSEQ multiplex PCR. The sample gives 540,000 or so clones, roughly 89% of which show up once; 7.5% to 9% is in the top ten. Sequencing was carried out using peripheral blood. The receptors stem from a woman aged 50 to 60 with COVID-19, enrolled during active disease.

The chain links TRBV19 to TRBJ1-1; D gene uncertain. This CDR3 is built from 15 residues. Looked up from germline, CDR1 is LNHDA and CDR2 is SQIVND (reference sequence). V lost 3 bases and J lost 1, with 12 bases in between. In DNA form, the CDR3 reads TGTGCCAGTAGTATTCCACACGCAGAGAACACTGAAGCTTTCTTT. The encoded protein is CASSIPHAENTEAFF.

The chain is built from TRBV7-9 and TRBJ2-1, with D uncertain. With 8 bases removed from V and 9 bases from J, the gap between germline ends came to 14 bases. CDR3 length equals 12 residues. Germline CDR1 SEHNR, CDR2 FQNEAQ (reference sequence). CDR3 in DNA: TGTGCCAGCGAAATAGTCCCGGGTGAGCAGTTCTTC. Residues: CASEIVPGEQFF.

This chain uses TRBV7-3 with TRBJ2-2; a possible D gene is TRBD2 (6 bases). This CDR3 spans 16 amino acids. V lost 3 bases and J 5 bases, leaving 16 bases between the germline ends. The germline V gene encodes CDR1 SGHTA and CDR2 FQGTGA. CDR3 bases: TGTGCCAGCAGCTTGATGGGAGGCGGACAAACCGGGGAGCTGTTTTTT. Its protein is CASSLMGGGQTGELFF.

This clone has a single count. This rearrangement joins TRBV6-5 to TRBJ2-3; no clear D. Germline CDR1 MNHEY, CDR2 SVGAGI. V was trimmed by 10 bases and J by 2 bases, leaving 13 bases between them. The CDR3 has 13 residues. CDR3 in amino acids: CATSTAYTDTQYF. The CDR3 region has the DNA TGTGCCACCTCGACTGCCTACACAGATACGCAGTATTTT.

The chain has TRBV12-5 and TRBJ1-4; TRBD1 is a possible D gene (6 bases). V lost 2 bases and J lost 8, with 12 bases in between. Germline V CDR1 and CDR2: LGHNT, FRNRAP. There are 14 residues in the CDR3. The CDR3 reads CASGLPFQGEKLFF. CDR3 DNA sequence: TGTGCTAGTGGTTTGCCCTTTCAGGGGGAAAAACTGTTTTTT.

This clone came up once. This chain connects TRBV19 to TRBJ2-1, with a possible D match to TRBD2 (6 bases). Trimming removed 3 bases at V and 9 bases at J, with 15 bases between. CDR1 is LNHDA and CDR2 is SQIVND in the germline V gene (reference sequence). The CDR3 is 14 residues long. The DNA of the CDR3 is TGTGCCAGTAGTATTTGGGGGAGGAGTCTTGAGCAGTTCTTC. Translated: CASSIWGRSLEQFF.

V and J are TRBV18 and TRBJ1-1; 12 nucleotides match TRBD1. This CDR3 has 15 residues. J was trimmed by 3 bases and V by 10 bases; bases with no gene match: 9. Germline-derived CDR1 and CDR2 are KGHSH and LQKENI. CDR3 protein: CATLPGTGGYTEAFF. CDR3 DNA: TGTGCCACACTACCGGGGACAGGGGGCTACACTGAAGCTTTCTTT.

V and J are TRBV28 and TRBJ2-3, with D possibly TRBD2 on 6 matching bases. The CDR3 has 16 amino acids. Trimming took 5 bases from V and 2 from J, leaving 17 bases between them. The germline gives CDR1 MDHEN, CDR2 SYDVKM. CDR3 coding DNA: TGTGCCAGCAGTGCCCGCGGGGACGCCCTCACAGATACGCAGTATTTT. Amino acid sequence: CASSARGDALTDTQYF. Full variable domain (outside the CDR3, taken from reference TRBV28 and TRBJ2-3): DVKVTQSSRYLVKRTGEKVFLECVQDMDHENMFWYRQDPGLGLRLIYFSYDVKMKEKGDIPEGYSVSREKKERFSLILESASTNQTSMYLCASSARGDALTDTQYFGPGTRLTVL.

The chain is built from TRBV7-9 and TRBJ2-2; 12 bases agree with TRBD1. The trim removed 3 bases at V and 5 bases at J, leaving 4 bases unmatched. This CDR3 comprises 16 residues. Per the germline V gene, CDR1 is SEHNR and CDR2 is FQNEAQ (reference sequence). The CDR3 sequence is CASSFGTGGLTGELFF. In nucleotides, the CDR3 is TGTGCCAGCAGCTTCGGGACAGGGGGCCTTACCGGGGAGCTGTTTTTT.

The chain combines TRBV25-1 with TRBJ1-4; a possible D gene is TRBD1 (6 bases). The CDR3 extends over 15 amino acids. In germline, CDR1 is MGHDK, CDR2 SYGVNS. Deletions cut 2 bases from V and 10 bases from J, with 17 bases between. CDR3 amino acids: CASSEGGSMKRKLFF. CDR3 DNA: TGTGCCAGCAGTGAAGGGGGCAGCATGAAAAGAAAACTGTTTTTT.

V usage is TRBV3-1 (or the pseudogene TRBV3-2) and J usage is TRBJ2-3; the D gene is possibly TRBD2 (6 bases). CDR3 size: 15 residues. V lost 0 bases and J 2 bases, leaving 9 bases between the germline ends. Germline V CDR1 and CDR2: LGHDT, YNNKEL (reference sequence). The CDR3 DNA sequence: TGTGCCAGCAGCCAAGATGGGGGGACCACAGATACGCAGTATTTT. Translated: CASSQDGGTTDTQYF.

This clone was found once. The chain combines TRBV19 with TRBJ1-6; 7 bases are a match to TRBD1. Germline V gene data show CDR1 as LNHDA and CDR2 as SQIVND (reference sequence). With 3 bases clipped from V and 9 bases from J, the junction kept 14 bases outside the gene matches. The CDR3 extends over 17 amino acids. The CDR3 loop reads CASSMHRGIRGGSPLHF. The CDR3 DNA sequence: TGTGCCAGTAGTATGCACAGGGGCATACGAGGGGGTTCACCCCTCCACTTT. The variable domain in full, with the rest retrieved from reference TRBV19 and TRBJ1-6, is DGGITQSPKYLFRKEGQNVTLSCEQNLNHDAMYWYRQDPGQGLRLIYYSQIVNDFQKGDIAEGYSVSREKKESFPLTVTSAQKNPTAFYLCASSMHRGIRGGSPLHFGNGTRLTVT.

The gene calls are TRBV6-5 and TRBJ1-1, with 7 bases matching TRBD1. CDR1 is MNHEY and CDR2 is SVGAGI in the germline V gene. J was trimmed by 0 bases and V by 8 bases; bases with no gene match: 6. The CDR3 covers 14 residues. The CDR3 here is CASGTRGVNTEAFF. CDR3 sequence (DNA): TGTGCCAGCGGAACCAGGGGGGTGAACACTGAAGCTTTCTTT.

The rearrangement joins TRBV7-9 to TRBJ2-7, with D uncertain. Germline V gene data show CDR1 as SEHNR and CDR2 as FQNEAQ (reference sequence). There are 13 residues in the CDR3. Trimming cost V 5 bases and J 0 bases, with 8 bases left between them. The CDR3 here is CASSQVSSYEQYF. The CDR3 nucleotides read TGTGCCAGCAGCCAAGTGAGCTCCTACGAGCAGTACTTC.

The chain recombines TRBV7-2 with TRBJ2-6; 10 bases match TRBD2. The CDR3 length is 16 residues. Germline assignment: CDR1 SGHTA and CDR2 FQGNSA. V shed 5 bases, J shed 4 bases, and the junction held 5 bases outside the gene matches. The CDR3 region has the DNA TGTGCCAGCAGCCCTAGCGGGGGCTTAGGGGCCAACGTCCTGACTTTC. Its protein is CASSPSGGLGANVLTF.

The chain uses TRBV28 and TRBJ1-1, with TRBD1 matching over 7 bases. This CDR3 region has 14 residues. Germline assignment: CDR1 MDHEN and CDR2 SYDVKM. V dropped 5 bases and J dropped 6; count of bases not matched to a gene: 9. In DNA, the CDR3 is TGTGCCAGCAGTCCCATACAGGGGCCGGCTGAAGCTTTCTTT. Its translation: CASSPIQGPAEAFF.

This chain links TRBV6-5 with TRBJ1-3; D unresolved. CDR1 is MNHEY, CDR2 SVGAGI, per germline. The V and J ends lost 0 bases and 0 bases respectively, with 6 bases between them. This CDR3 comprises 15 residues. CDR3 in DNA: TGTGCCAGCAGTTACTCCCTGTCCTCTGGAAACACCATATATTTT. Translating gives CASSYSLSSGNTIYF.

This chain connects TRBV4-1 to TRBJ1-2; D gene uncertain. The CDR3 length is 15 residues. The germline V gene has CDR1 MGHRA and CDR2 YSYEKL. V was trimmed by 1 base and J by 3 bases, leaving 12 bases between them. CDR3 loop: CASSQGEAEDYGYTF. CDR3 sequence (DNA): TGCGCCAGCAGCCAAGGAGAGGCCGAGGACTATGGCTACACCTTC.

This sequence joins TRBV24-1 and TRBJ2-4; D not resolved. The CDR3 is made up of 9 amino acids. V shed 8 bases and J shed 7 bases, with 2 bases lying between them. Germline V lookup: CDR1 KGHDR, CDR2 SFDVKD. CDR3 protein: CATTNIQYF. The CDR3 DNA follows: TGTGCCACCACGAACATTCAGTACTTC.

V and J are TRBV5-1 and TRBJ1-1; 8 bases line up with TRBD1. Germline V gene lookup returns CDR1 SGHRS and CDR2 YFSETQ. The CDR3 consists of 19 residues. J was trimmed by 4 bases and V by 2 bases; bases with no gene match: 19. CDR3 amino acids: CASSFRPTTGGTGFTEAFF. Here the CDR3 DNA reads TGCGCCAGCAGCTTCCGCCCTACAACAGGGGGTACGGGGTTCACTGAAGCTTTCTTT.

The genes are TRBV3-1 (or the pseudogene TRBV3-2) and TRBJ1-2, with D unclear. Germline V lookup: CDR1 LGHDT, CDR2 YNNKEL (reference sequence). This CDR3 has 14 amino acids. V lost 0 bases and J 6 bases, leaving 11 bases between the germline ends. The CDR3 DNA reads TGTGCCAGCAGCCAAGATCCCTCTCGGGATGGCTACACCTTC. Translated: CASSQDPSRDGYTF.

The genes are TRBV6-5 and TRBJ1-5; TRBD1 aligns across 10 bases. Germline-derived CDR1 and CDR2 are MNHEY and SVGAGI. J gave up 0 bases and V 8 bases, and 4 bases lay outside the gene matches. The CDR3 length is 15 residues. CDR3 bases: TGTGCCAGCGGGGACAGGGGTTATAGCAATCAGCCCCAGCATTTT. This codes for CASGDRGYSNQPQHF.

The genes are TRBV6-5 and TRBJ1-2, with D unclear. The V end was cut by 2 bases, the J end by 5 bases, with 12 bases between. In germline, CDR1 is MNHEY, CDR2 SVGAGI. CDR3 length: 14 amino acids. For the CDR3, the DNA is TGTGCCAGCAGTTACCTGGCCGGGAGGTATGGCTACACCTTC. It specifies CASSYLAGRYGYTF.

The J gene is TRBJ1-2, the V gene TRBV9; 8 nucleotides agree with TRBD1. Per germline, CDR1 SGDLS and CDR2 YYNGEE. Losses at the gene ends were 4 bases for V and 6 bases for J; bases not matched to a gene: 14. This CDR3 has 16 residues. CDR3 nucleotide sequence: TGTGCCAGCAGCCCCCGGACAGGGCGATCTGGGGATGGCTACACCTTC. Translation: CASSPRTGRSGDGYTF.

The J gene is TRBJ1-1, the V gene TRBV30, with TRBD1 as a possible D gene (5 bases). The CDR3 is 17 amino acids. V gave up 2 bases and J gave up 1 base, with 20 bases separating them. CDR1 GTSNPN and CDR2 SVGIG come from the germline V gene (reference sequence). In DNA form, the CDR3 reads TGTGCCTGGAGTCACCGCCGGGACTCTCGGGGGAACACTGAAGCTTTCTTT. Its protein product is CAWSHRRDSRGNTEAFF.

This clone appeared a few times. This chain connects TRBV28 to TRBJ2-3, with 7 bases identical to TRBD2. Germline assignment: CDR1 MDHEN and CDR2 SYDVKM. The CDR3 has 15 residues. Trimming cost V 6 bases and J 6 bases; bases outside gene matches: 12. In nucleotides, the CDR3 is TGTGCCAGCAGCCTGGCGGGGAGGGCATTTGATACGCAGTATTTT. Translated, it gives CASSLAGRAFDTQYF.

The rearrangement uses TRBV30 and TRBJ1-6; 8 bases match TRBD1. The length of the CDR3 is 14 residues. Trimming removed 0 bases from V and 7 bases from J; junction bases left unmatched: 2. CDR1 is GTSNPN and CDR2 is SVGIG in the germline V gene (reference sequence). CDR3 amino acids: CAWSVDRGNSPLHF. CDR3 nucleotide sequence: TGTGCCTGGAGTGTAGACAGGGGCAATTCACCCCTCCACTTT.